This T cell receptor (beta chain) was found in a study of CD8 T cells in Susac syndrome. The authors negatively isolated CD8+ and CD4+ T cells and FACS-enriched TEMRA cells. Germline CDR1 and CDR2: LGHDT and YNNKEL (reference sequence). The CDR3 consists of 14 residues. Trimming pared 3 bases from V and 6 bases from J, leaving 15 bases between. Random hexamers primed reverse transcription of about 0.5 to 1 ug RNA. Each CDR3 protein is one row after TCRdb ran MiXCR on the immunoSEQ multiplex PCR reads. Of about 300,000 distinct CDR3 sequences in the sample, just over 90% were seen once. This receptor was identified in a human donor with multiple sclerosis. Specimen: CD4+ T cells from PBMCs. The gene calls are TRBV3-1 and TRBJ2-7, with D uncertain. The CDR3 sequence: CASSQRTTKAEQYF. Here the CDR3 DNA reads TGTGCCAGCAGCCAGCGGACCACCAAGGCCGAGCAGTACTTC.